This T cell receptor (beta chain) was recorded in a study of control samples from healthy donors and cancer patients. Per the germline V gene, CDR1 is KGHDR and CDR2 is SFDVKD. The CDR3 contains 14 residues. After removal of 4 bases from V and 5 bases from J, the junction contained 6 bases not matched to a gene. TCRdb keeps only in-frame clones here, not all; method: immunoSEQ multiplex PCR. The repertoire holds tens of thousands of clones, with about nine tenths as singletons. The rearrangement joins TRBV24-1 to TRBJ2-5; 7 bases agree with TRBD1. The source of this sequence is a man aged 50 or older in good health. Sample: blood. The CDR3 spells CATSDPTGPETQYF. The CDR3 bases are TGTGCCACCAGTGACCCGACAGGGCCGGAGACCCAGTACTTC.